This is a list of T cell receptor beta chains from one sample in a study of PD-1 blockade in classical Hodgkin lymphoma. Sequenced by immunoSEQ multiplex PCR; TCRdb stores in-frame clones only, minus some. In the table there are 20,000 to 25,000 clones, 65% to 80% of which are singletons. Here the sequenced sample was CD4+ T cells from blood, taken before the fourth cycle of nivolumab. These receptors originate from a human donor with classical Hodgkin lymphoma. CDR3s include the opening cysteine and the closing phenylalanine or tryptophan.

J gene	V gene	CDR3 protein
TRBJ2-3	TRBV5-1	CASSLEGGWGTDTQYF
TRBJ1-2	TRBV28	CASSLMFGQSYGYTF
TRBJ1-6	TRBV4-1	CASSQVRGGNNSPLHF
TRBJ1-3	TRBV10-3	CAISESRGQGRLGTIYF
TRBJ1-4	TRBV6-1	CASSEPSGVREKLFF
TRBJ2-7	TRBV4-1	CASSRSTAIYEQYF
TRBJ2-2	TRBV5-1	CASSPGQNTGELFF
TRBJ2-1	TRBV27	CASSLWTSGNEQFF
TRBJ1-4	TRBV19	CASSPPGGQGAEKLFF
TRBJ2-7	TRBV7-2	CASSLGVQGGYEQYF
TRBJ2-3	TRBV4-2	CASSQDTSGDTQYF
TRBJ1-6	TRBV6-5	CASSIDRVASPLHF
TRBJ1-4	TRBV4-1	CASSPGLATNEKLFF